A single sample gave rise to the 17 T cell receptor beta chains below, sequenced in a study of PD-L1 blockade in urothelial cancer. The data were produced by immunoSEQ multiplex PCR, yet TCRdb's version contains in-frame clones alone and is incomplete. Here the sample spans about 24,000 clones, around 88% being singletons. This specimen consisted of PBMCs, obtained around atezolizumab (anti-PD-L1) treatment. The receptors stem from a man aged 50-59 years with urothelial cancer.

V is TRBV7-9 and J is TRBJ2-7, with 8 bases fitting TRBD2. V shed 5 bases and J 3 bases; nucleotides not matched to a gene: 9. CDR3 length: 15 amino acids. Germline V gene data show CDR1 as SEHNR and CDR2 as FQNEAQ (reference sequence). The CDR3 protein is CASSRLSGTDYEQYF. CDR3 DNA: TGTGCCAGCAGCCGACTTAGCGGGACGGACTACGAGCAGTACTTC. The whole variable domain, filled in from reference TRBV7-9 and TRBJ2-7, reads DTGVSQNPRHKITKRGQNVTFRCDPISEHNRLYWYRQTLGQGPEFLTYFQNEAQLEKSRLLSDRFSAERPKGSFSTLEIQRTEQGDSAMYLCASSRLSGTDYEQYFGPGTRLTVT.

The chain is built from TRBV7-9 and TRBJ2-7, with 11 bases matching TRBD2. V was pared by 11 bases and J by 6 bases, with 12 bases of the junction left unmatched. The V gene's germline CDR1 is SEHNR and CDR2 FQNEAQ (reference sequence). The CDR3 totals 14 residues. CDR3 amino acids: CASRGGLAGGEQYF. As DNA, the CDR3 is TGTGCCTCCCGGGGAGGTCTAGCGGGAGGCGAGCAGTACTTC.

The chain joins TRBV19 to TRBJ2-7; possibly TRBD1 for D (6 bases). CDR1 and CDR2 (germline): LNHDA, SQIVND (reference sequence). V was clipped by 8 bases and J by 2 bases, with 13 bases between them. The CDR3 runs 13 residues. CDR3 protein: CASAYRTAYEQYF. CDR3 coding DNA: TGTGCCAGTGCCTACCGGACAGCCTACGAGCAGTACTTC.

The chain recombines TRBV7-9 with TRBJ2-3; no clear D. This CDR3 is built from 11 residues. CDR1 and CDR2 from the germline V gene are SEHNR and FQNEAQ (reference sequence). Trimming shortened V by 5 bases and J by 3 bases, and 3 bases separated the two germline ends. The CDR3 region is CASSQTDTQYF. CDR3 DNA sequence: TGTGCCAGCAGCCAAACAGATACGCAGTATTTT.

The chain couples TRBV2 to TRBJ1-2, with a weak D call TRBD1 (5 bases). V lost 1 base, J lost 8 bases, and 17 bases lay in between. The CDR3 is 15 amino acids. Germline lookup yields CDR1 SNHLY and CDR2 FYNNEI. CDR3 sequence: CASSEDFGPNRGYTF. The CDR3 nucleotides are TGTGCCAGCAGTGAAGATTTTGGGCCGAACAGGGGCTACACCTTC.

This clone was detected once. The chain has TRBV5-6 and TRBJ1-5; 7 bases fit TRBD1. V shed 5 bases, J shed 3 bases, and the junction held 5 bases outside the gene matches. The CDR3 sequence is 14 residues long. The germline gives CDR1 SGHDT, CDR2 YYEEEE. The CDR3 DNA reads as TGTGCCAGCAGAAAACAGGGGTTCAATCAGCCCCAGCATTTT. It specifies CASRKQGFNQPQHF.

V is TRBV6-5 and J is TRBJ2-5; 7 bases are shared with TRBD2. V shed 0 bases and J 4 bases; nucleotides not matched to a gene: 5. This CDR3 spans 15 amino acids. Per the germline V gene, CDR1 is MNHEY and CDR2 is SVGAGI. The CDR3 sequence is CASSYSGGSGETQYF. The CDR3 nucleotides are TGTGCCAGCAGTTACTCTGGCGGGAGTGGAGAGACCCAGTACTTC.

This chain links TRBV27 with TRBJ1-2; weak D call: TRBD1 (5 bases). This CDR3 is built from 13 residues. The V gene's germline CDR1 is MNHEY and CDR2 SMNVEV (reference sequence). Trimming took 6 bases from V and 3 from J, leaving 11 bases between them. The CDR3 region is CASRTSGYYGYTF. CDR3 nucleotide sequence: TGTGCCAGCAGAACTTCAGGGTACTATGGCTACACCTTC.

V and J are TRBV19 and TRBJ2-7, with a weak D call TRBD2 (6 bases). Deletions cut 3 bases from V and 7 bases from J, with 13 bases between. There are 13 residues in the CDR3. Germline-derived CDR1 and CDR2 are LNHDA and SQIVND (reference sequence). This chain's CDR3 is CASSMGGVGEQYF. CDR3 sequence (DNA): TGTGCCAGTAGTATGGGCGGGGTAGGGGAGCAGTACTTC.

The J gene is TRBJ2-7, the V gene TRBV7-9; a possible D gene is TRBD2 (5 bases). Germline V lookup: CDR1 SEHNR, CDR2 FQNEAQ (reference sequence). Trimming shortened V by 5 bases and J by 2 bases, and 19 bases separated the two germline ends. The CDR3 runs to 16 residues. CDR3 amino acids: CASSRHSAENPYEQYF. In DNA, the CDR3 is TGTGCCAGCAGCCGACATAGCGCCGAAAATCCCTACGAGCAGTACTTC. The whole variable domain, remainder taken from reference TRBV7-9 and TRBJ2-7, is DTGVSQNPRHKITKRGQNVTFRCDPISEHNRLYWYRQTLGQGPEFLTYFQNEAQLEKSRLLSDRFSAERPKGSFSTLEIQRTEQGDSAMYLCASSRHSAENPYEQYFGPGTRLTVT.

Written as DNA, the CDR3 is TGTGCCAGTAGTACCCGTGGCGGGAGTGTCTACGAGCAGTACTTC. It specifies CASSTRGGSVYEQYF. The gene calls are TRBV19 and TRBJ2-7, with 7 nucleotides matching TRBD2. V lost 4 bases, J lost 3 bases, and 9 bases stayed unmatched. The CDR3 contains 15 residues. CDR1 and CDR2 from the germline V gene are LNHDA and SQIVND (reference sequence).

The chain recombines TRBV30 with TRBJ1-5; 9 bases are a match to TRBD1. The CDR3 is 14 amino acids. V was clipped by 5 bases and J by 1 base; unmatched bases: 3. The germline CDR1 and CDR2 sequences are GTSNPN and SVGIG (reference sequence). CDR3 in amino acids: CAWGQGPSNQPQHF. For the CDR3, the DNA is TGTGCCTGGGGACAGGGGCCGAGCAATCAGCCCCAGCATTTT.

The chain recombines TRBV6-6 with TRBJ2-5, with D perhaps TRBD1 (6 bases). Per germline, CDR1 MNHNY and CDR2 SVGAGI (reference sequence). The V and J ends lost 4 bases and 5 bases respectively, with 17 bases between them. The CDR3 length is 15 residues. The CDR3 is CASSLTRGTRETQYF. The CDR3 bases are TGTGCCAGCAGTTTGACGAGGGGGACAAGGGAGACCCAGTACTTC.

This chain uses TRBV13 with TRBJ1-1; 7 bases match TRBD1. Germline assignment: CDR1 PRHDT and CDR2 FYEKMQ (reference sequence). This CDR3 is 14 amino acids long. The ends lost 4 bases at V and 0 bases at J; junction bases unmatched: 2. The CDR3 bases are TGTGCCAGCAGCTACAGGGGCTTGAACACTGAAGCTTTCTTT. As protein: CASSYRGLNTEAFF.

The chain has TRBV7-2 and TRBJ2-3, with D possibly being TRBD1 (5 bases). The V gene lost 1 base and the J gene lost 8 bases, with 10 bases spanning the gap. In germline, CDR1 is SGHTA, CDR2 FQGNSA. The CDR3 covers 13 residues. CDR3 nucleotide sequence: TGTGCCAGCAGCTTAGTGGCTAGGGGTACGCAGTATTTT. Amino acids: CASSLVARGTQYF.

V gene TRBV30 combines with J gene TRBJ1-5, with TRBD1 as a possible D gene (6 bases). The CDR3 totals 14 residues. The germline V gene encodes CDR1 GTSNPN and CDR2 SVGIG (reference sequence). The V end lost 0 bases, the J end lost 4 bases, and 10 bases lay between the germline ends. The CDR3 loop reads CAWSVGGPNQPQHF. DNA for the CDR3: TGTGCCTGGAGTGTGGGGGGGCCGAATCAGCCCCAGCATTTT.

The chain has TRBV7-3 and TRBJ2-3; 9 bases fit TRBD2. Germline loops: CDR1 SGHTA, CDR2 FQGTGA. V gave up 5 bases and J gave up 7 bases; unmatched junction bases: 7. The CDR3 is 14 amino acids. The CDR3, as DNA: TGTGCCAGCAGCCCCAGCGGGGGGTCAAATACGCAGTATTTT. Protein product: CASSPSGGSNTQYF.